The next 29 T cell receptor beta chains were all read from a single sample in a study of response to subunit inactivated influenza vaccine. Via MiXCR, TCRdb re-called the RT-PCR reads, giving one row per CDR3 protein. Of hundreds of thousands of distinct CDR3 sequences listed, around 25% are singletons. Here the sequenced sample was CD4+ T cells sorted from PBMCs, taken roughly 5 days after vaccination. Receptors were obtained from a man in his fifties who received an inactivated influenza vaccine.

This clonotype showed up just a few times. V gene TRBV5-5 combines with J gene TRBJ2-2; 7 bases agree with TRBD2. Trimming took 5 bases from V and 0 from J; bases not matched to a gene: 4. The CDR3 has 15 residues. The germline gives CDR1 SGHKS, CDR2 YYEKEE (reference sequence). CDR3 DNA: TGTGCCAGCAGTCGTCTAGCGGCGAACACCGGGGAGCTGTTTTTT. Amino acids: CASSRLAANTGELFF. The full variable domain, rest sourced from reference TRBV5-5 and TRBJ2-2, is DAGVTQSPTHLIKTRGQQVTLRCSPISGHKSVSWYQQVLGQGPQFIFQYYEKEERGRGNFPDRFSARQFPNYSSELNVNALLLGDSALYLCASSRLAANTGELFFGEGSRLTVL.

J is TRBJ2-7 and V is TRBV29-1; perhaps TRBD1 as D (5 bases). From germline, CDR1 is SQVTM and CDR2 ANQGSEA. There are 14 residues in the CDR3. With 4 bases removed from V and 2 bases from J, the gap between germline ends came to 15 bases. CDR3 nucleotide sequence: TGCAGCGTTGGTTCTCTCCAGGGTGCCTACGAGCAGTACTTC. Translated, it gives CSVGSLQGAYEQYF.

The chain is built from TRBV11-1 and TRBJ2-2; D is ambiguous. The CDR3 consists of 13 residues. The V end lost 7 bases, the J end lost 7 bases, and 13 bases lay between the germline ends. Germline CDR1 is SGHAT and CDR2 is FQDESV (reference sequence). CDR3 residues: CASTLGQIGELFF. CDR3 in DNA: TGTGCCAGCACCCTGGGTCAGATCGGGGAGCTGTTTTTT.

This clonotype was detected a few times. The chain joins TRBV7-9 to TRBJ2-5; possibly TRBD1 or TRBD2 for D (5 bases each). CDR1 and CDR2 (germline): SEHNR, FQNEAQ (reference sequence). The CDR3 has 14 residues. V was shortened by 1 base and J by 5 bases, with 11 bases between the two germline ends. The CDR3, as DNA: TGTGCCAGCAGCTTAGAAATGGGGACGGAGACCCAGTACTTC. Protein sequence: CASSLEMGTETQYF.

The rearrangement links TRBV20-1 to TRBJ2-7, with TRBD1 matching 10 bases. The trim removed 5 bases at V and 1 base at J, leaving 8 bases unmatched. The CDR3 consists of 15 residues. Germline V lookup: CDR1 DFQATT, CDR2 SNEGSKA (reference sequence). This chain's CDR3 is CSASTGTGVSYEQYF. CDR3 in DNA: TGCAGTGCTTCTACCGGGACAGGGGTTTCCTACGAGCAGTACTTC.

This chain joins TRBV24-1 and TRBJ2-7; a possible D gene is TRBD2 (7 bases). CDR1 KGHDR and CDR2 SFDVKD come from the germline V gene. CDR3 length: 14 amino acids. Between the trimmed V and J ends, which lost 4 bases and 3 bases, there was a span of 12 bases. CDR3 bases: TGTGCCACCAGTGAATCGGGGGGCTTCTACGAGCAGTACTTC. Translation: CATSESGGFYEQYF.

This clonotype was seen a few times. V and J are TRBV24-1 and TRBJ1-2; 7 nucleotides line up with TRBD1. The CDR3 covers 14 residues. Germline loops: CDR1 KGHDR, CDR2 SFDVKD. V lost 10 bases to trimming and J lost 5 bases; unmatched junction nucleotides: 12. CDR3 protein: CATTRDRPAYGYTF. The CDR3 nucleotides read TGTGCCACGACCCGGGACAGACCAGCTTATGGCTACACCTTC.

In nucleotides, the CDR3 is TGTGCCAGCAGGCCGGGACATACCACAGATACGCAGTATTTT. Protein: CASRPGHTTDTQYF. The V call is TRBV6-1, the J call TRBJ2-3; D possibly corresponds to TRBD1 (6 bases). The CDR3 extends over 14 amino acids. With 6 bases removed from V and 2 bases from J, the gap between germline ends came to 12 bases. Germline-derived CDR1 and CDR2 are MNHNS and SASEGT.

The sample holds a few counts of this clonotype. This chain joins TRBV10-3 and TRBJ2-7; no firm D call. The CDR3 runs to 12 residues. The germline V gene encodes CDR1 ENHRY and CDR2 SYGVKD. Trimming stripped 0 bases from V and 4 bases from J, with 4 bases between. The CDR3 sequence: CAISESIYEQYF. For the CDR3, the DNA is TGTGCCATCAGTGAGTCAATTTACGAGCAGTACTTC.

This chain links TRBV5-1 with TRBJ1-2, with D unclear. CDR1 and CDR2 (germline): SGHRS, YFSETQ. This CDR3 has 14 amino acids. V lost 0 bases and J 5 bases, leaving 11 bases between the germline ends. The CDR3 is CASSLDPNGYGYTF. The CDR3, as DNA: TGCGCCAGCAGCTTGGACCCAAACGGGTATGGCTACACCTTC.

The chain carries TRBV5-1 and TRBJ1-6, with 9 positions matching TRBD1. Germline V gives CDR1 SGHRS, CDR2 YFSETQ. V lost 1 base and J lost 9; bases outside the gene matches: 5. CDR3 size: 15 residues. The DNA for the CDR3 is TGCGCCAGCAGCTTGCTGTCGGGACAGGGTTCACCCCTCCACTTT. It specifies CASSLLSGQGSPLHF.

This clonotype was seen at least ten times. The rearrangement joins TRBV20-1 to TRBJ1-1; 9 bases are shared with TRBD1. Trimming took 5 bases from V and 4 from J; bases not matched to a gene: 5. The germline CDR1 and CDR2 sequences are DFQATT and SNEGSKA (reference sequence). The CDR3 covers 13 residues. The CDR3 sequence: CSAGTGLGTEAFF. DNA for the CDR3: TGCAGTGCTGGGACAGGGCTGGGCACTGAAGCTTTCTTT.

This clonotype came up a few times. The gene calls are TRBV5-1 and TRBJ1-2, with a possible D match to TRBD1 (6 bases). Between the trimmed V and J ends, which lost 1 base and 6 bases, there was a span of 13 bases. The germline CDR1 and CDR2 sequences are SGHRS and YFSETQ. There are 14 residues in the CDR3. The CDR3 spells CASSLSAGVDGYTF. Written as DNA, the CDR3 is TGCGCCAGCAGCTTGTCTGCAGGGGTGGATGGCTACACCTTC. The whole variable domain, remainder taken from reference TRBV5-1 and TRBJ1-2, is KAGVTQTPRYLIKTRGQQVTLSCSPISGHRSVSWYQQTPGQGLQFLFEYFSETQRNKGNFPGRFSGRQFSNSRSEMNVSTLELGDSALYLCASSLSAGVDGYTFGSGTRLTVV.

The rearrangement links TRBV28 to TRBJ2-1, with 7 bases that match TRBD1. Germline CDR1 reads MDHEN; CDR2 reads SYDVKM. The CDR3 runs to 16 residues. The ends lost 3 bases at V and 4 bases at J; junction bases unmatched: 9. The CDR3 DNA follows: TGTGCCAGCAGTTTGTTCCTGGGACAGAGTTACAATGAGCAGTTCTTC. Protein: CASSLFLGQSYNEQFF.

The chain has TRBV3-1 and TRBJ2-7; possibly TRBD2 for D (5 bases). The CDR3 contains 14 residues. The V gene's germline CDR1 is LGHDT and CDR2 YNNKEL (reference sequence). The V end lost 2 bases, the J end lost 0 bases, and 8 bases lay between the germline ends. CDR3 nucleotide sequence: TGTGCCAGCAGCCAACAGCGGAGCTCCTACGAGCAGTACTTC. Translation gives CASSQQRSSYEQYF.

This clonotype has more than one count but fewer than ten. V and J are TRBV12-3 or TRBV12-4 and TRBJ2-5; 9 nucleotides match TRBD2. V gave up 3 bases and J gave up 1 base; unmatched junction bases: 3. The CDR3 contains 15 residues. CDR3 in DNA: TGTGCCAGCAGTTTTTATAGCGGGGGCCAAGAGACCCAGTACTTC. Residues: CASSFYSGGQETQYF.

This clonotype has more than one count but fewer than ten. The J gene is TRBJ2-2, the V gene TRBV12-3 or TRBV12-4, with TRBD1 as a possible D gene (6 bases). This CDR3 contains 14 residues. V was shortened by 10 bases and J by 0 bases, with 12 bases between the two germline ends. The CDR3 sequence: CATLRDTNTGELFF. In DNA, the CDR3 is TGTGCCACCCTCCGGGACACGAACACCGGGGAGCTGTTTTTT.

This clonotype was found a few times. The genes are TRBV5-1 and TRBJ1-2; D unclear. V shed 3 bases and J shed 4 bases, with 10 bases lying between them. This CDR3 has 13 amino acids. Germline V gene sequence: CDR1 SGHRS, CDR2 YFSETQ. CDR3 region: CASSSDGSYGYTF. The CDR3 bases are TGCGCCAGCAGCTCGGACGGGAGCTATGGCTACACCTTC.

This clonotype was seen a few times. J is TRBJ1-1 and V is TRBV10-1; D not resolved. Germline CDR1 reads WNHNN; CDR2 reads SYGVQD (reference sequence). Between the trimmed V and J ends, which lost 2 bases and 4 bases, there was a span of 11 bases. The CDR3 is made up of 14 amino acids. The CDR3 DNA reads as TGCGCCAGCAGTGAGGCCTCAGCGGGCACTGAAGCTTTCTTT. Residues: CASSEASAGTEAFF.

This clonotype showed up just a few times. DNA of the CDR3: TGTGCCTGGAGTGCCCAAGGGGCCCCCTCCACAGATACGCAGTATTTT. Its protein product is CAWSAQGAPSTDTQYF. The genes are TRBV30 and TRBJ2-3, with TRBD1 as a possible D gene (5 bases). V was shortened by 1 base and J by 2 bases, with 16 bases between the two germline ends. The CDR3 contains 16 residues. Germline V CDR1 and CDR2: GTSNPN, SVGIG (reference sequence).

The gene calls are TRBV10-3 and TRBJ1-2, with 10 positions matching TRBD1. With 3 bases clipped from V and 6 bases from J, the junction kept 7 bases outside the gene matches. Germline V gene lookup returns CDR1 ENHRY and CDR2 SYGVKD. The CDR3 has 15 amino acids. The CDR3 protein is CAISDSAGTGDGYTF. The CDR3 bases are TGTGCCATCAGTGATTCAGCCGGGACAGGGGATGGCTACACCTTC.

This chain uses TRBV7-2 with TRBJ2-5; perhaps TRBD1 as D (5 bases). Trimming removed 1 base at V and 9 bases at J, with 9 bases between. Per germline, CDR1 SGHTA and CDR2 FQGNSA. The CDR3 loop spans 12 amino acids. CDR3 region: CASSLGKGAQYF. The CDR3 DNA follows: TGTGCCAGCAGCTTAGGGAAAGGGGCCCAGTACTTC.

The table lists this clonotype with a few counts. The V call is TRBV5-5, the J call TRBJ2-5; 7 bases agree with TRBD1. Germline CDR1 is SGHKS and CDR2 is YYEKEE (reference sequence). CDR3 length: 16 amino acids. The J segment lost 1 base and the V segment lost 4 bases, leaving 10 bases of the junction unmatched. CDR3 protein: CASSPRVGDSQETQYF. As DNA, the CDR3 is TGTGCCAGCAGCCCCCGGGTGGGGGACAGCCAAGAGACCCAGTACTTC. Full variable domain (outside the CDR3, taken from reference TRBV5-5 and TRBJ2-5): DAGVTQSPTHLIKTRGQQVTLRCSPISGHKSVSWYQQVLGQGPQFIFQYYEKEERGRGNFPDRFSARQFPNYSSELNVNALLLGDSALYLCASSPRVGDSQETQYFGPGTRLLVL.

This clonotype was counted only a few times. The chain links TRBV7-2 to TRBJ2-3; TRBD2 is a possible D gene (7 bases). Trimming removed 5 bases from V and 6 bases from J, with 12 bases in between. CDR1 is SGHTA and CDR2 is FQGNSA in the germline V gene. There are 13 residues in the CDR3. This CDR3 is CASSRGATDTQYF. The DNA of the CDR3 is TGTGCCAGCAGCCGGGGGGCTACGGATACGCAGTATTTT.

A few counts support this clonotype. The chain employs TRBV11-2 and TRBJ2-1; D remains unclear. Trimming took off 2 bases at V and 6 bases at J, with 2 bases between the two ends. The germline V gene has CDR1 SGHAT and CDR2 FQNNGV. The CDR3 has 11 amino acids. The DNA of the CDR3 is TGTGCCAGCAGCTTACCCAATGAGCAGTTCTTC. Encoded protein: CASSLPNEQFF.

The genes are TRBV7-3 and TRBJ2-2; TRBD2 matches 12 bases. The CDR3 is made up of 15 amino acids. The germline V gene encodes CDR1 SGHTA and CDR2 FQGTGA. J lost 7 bases, V lost 5 bases, and 5 bases had no gene match. The CDR3 DNA sequence: TGTGCCAGCAGCACTGGACTAGCGGGGAACGGGGAGCTGTTTTTT. It specifies CASSTGLAGNGELFF. Full variable domain (missing parts from reference TRBV7-3 and TRBJ2-2): GAGVSQTPSNKVTEKGKYVELRCDPISGHTALYWYRQSLGQGPEFLIYFQGTGAADDSGLPNDRFFAVRPEGSVSTLKIQRTERGDSAVYLCASSTGLAGNGELFFGEGSRLTVL.

This clonotype was counted between two and nine times. The genes are TRBV6-2 or TRBV6-3 and TRBJ1-1; D remains unclear. The V gene lost 2 bases and the J gene lost 7 bases, with 5 bases spanning the gap. Germline V gene data show CDR1 as MNHEY and CDR2 as SVGEGT. The CDR3 length is 11 residues. The chain's CDR3 is CASSYRFEAFF. DNA of the CDR3: TGTGCCAGCAGTTACCGATTTGAAGCTTTCTTT.

The chain uses TRBV5-5 and TRBJ1-4; D uncertain. Deletions cut 4 bases from V and 7 bases from J, with 17 bases between. The CDR3 is 15 residues long. The V gene's germline CDR1 is SGHKS and CDR2 YYEKEE (reference sequence). For the CDR3, the DNA is TGTGCCAGCAGCATTACGTGGGGTTTAGGTGAAAAACTGTTTTTT. Translating gives CASSITWGLGEKLFF.

This clonotype came up a few times. This chain joins TRBV20-1 and TRBJ2-3; no reliable D call. The CDR3 is 14 residues long. Looked up from germline, CDR1 is DFQATT and CDR2 is SNEGSKA (reference sequence). V dropped 3 bases and J dropped 2 bases, with 12 bases sitting between them. CDR3 sequence: CSARRRSATDTQYF. The DNA of the CDR3 is TGCAGTGCTAGGAGGCGGAGTGCCACAGATACGCAGTATTTT.